The subject of this entry is one T cell receptor (beta chain). As yet, its antigen is unknown. This entry belongs to a study of T cell repertoires in cytomegalovirus infection. Looking at the study overall: Indicated by public TCR beta signatures were CMV infection and matching HLA type.

TCRdb recomputed calls from the reads with MiXCR, one row per CDR3 protein. The table records 740,000 or so distinct CDR3 sequences, 35% of them present only once. The study's findings and limits: Based on cumulative public TCR beta family frequency, carriers of CMV plus the relevant HLA were identified. In two of eight donors, the top clonotype was HLA-C-restricted CMV-specific.

Sequencing was done on a sample of PBMCs. The origin of this receptor is a human donor in good health (CMV status not recorded). Some clones in this sample may be carry-over from other donors' samples.

CDR3 in DNA: TGTGCCAGCAGTTCCAGGGGTGGGGAGGACGGCTACACCTTC. This translates into CASSSRGGEDGYTF. The chain recombines TRBV12-3 or TRBV12-4 with TRBJ1-2; possible D gene TRBD1, 6 bases. Trimming removed 4 bases from V and 8 bases from J, with 17 bases in between. CDR3 length equals 14 residues.